The 16 T cell receptor beta chains given below trace back to one sample, sequenced in a study of blood T cells in healthy people across ages. A second roughly 6 to 11 cycle PCR used barcoded and J-beta primers. TCRdb re-called the 5' RACE reads through MiXCR, storing one row per CDR3 protein. This sample carries about 1,500,000 distinct CDR3 sequences, roughly 28% of them seen once, and the ten largest clones take less than 9.5%. The sample comprised blood. The receptors stem from a woman aged 25 to 39 in good health.

The rearrangement uses TRBV5-6 and TRBJ2-7; 14 bases match TRBD2. CDR3 size: 15 residues. The germline CDR1 and CDR2 sequences are SGHDT and YYEEEE. The trim removed 4 bases at V and 4 bases at J, leaving 4 bases unmatched. This chain's CDR3 is CASSIRTSGRYEQYF. In nucleotides, the CDR3 is TGTGCCAGCAGCATTAGGACTAGCGGGAGGTACGAGCAGTACTTC.

This clonotype was detected many times. The germline gene is not matched at one end of the junction; a read error may be the cause. Here the CDR3 reads CASSVRVQETQYF. The CDR3, as DNA: TGCGCCAGCAGTGTTAGAGTTCAAGAGACCCAGTACTTC. This sequence joins TRBV2 and TRBJ2-5, with no clear D. Germline CDR1 SNHLY, CDR2 FYNNEI. The CDR3 contains 13 residues.

Remarks on this clonotype: One junction end does not reproduce the germline sequence, and a read error may be involved. V is TRBV9 and J is TRBJ2-1; 7 positions match TRBD2. Germline assignment: CDR1 SGDLS and CDR2 YYNGEE. This CDR3 contains 16 residues. The CDR3 sequence: CASSIAAGVDYNEQFF. The CDR3 DNA follows: TGTGCCAGCAGCATTGCTGCGGGGGTCGACTACAATGAGCAGTTCTTT.

This clonotype occurred many times. A junction boundary mismatches the germline segment, possibly from a read error. The chain links TRBV7-9 to TRBJ2-7; tentative D call: TRBD2 (6 bases). CDR3 length: 14 residues. Germline V gives CDR1 SEHNR, CDR2 FQNEAQ (reference sequence). The CDR3 is CASSLGGQTYEQYF. In DNA form, the CDR3 reads TGCGCCAGCAGCTTGGGGGGTCAAACCTACGAGCAGTACTTC.

Turning to this clonotype: A much larger clone lies one base from this, so it may be a read error. The V and J genes are TRBV7-2 and TRBJ2-1; TRBD2 agrees at 10 bases. The CDR3 has 16 amino acids. Germline values: CDR1 SGHTA, CDR2 FQGNSA. Trimming cost V 8 bases and J 7 bases; bases outside gene matches: 14. The CDR3 DNA reads TGTGCCAGCGGCAATGGACTAGCGGCCTTGTCAAATGAGCAGTTCTTC. Residues: CASGNGLAALSNEQFF.

This clonotype was recorded many times. CDR3 in amino acids: CASSLPGTYEQYF. The CDR3 DNA reads TGTGCCAGCAGCTTACCCGGGACCTACGAGCAGTACTTC. V usage is TRBV7-9 and J usage is TRBJ2-7, with TRBD2 as a possible D gene (5 bases). This CDR3 comprises 13 residues. Trimming took off 2 bases at V and 2 bases at J, with 7 bases between the two ends. Germline V gene data show CDR1 as SEHNR and CDR2 as FQNEAQ (reference sequence).

This clonotype was recorded a few times. V gene TRBV5-5 combines with J gene TRBJ1-1, with TRBD1 matching over 8 bases. J lost 4 bases, V lost 0 bases, and 5 bases had no gene match. This CDR3 has 15 amino acids. Germline assignment: CDR1 SGHKS and CDR2 YYEKEE (reference sequence). The CDR3 protein is CASSLGPGGFTEAFF. The CDR3 nucleotides read TGTGCCAGCAGCTTGGGCCCAGGGGGCTTCACTGAAGCTTTCTTT.

A few counts support this clonotype. This chain connects TRBV29-1 to TRBJ2-3, with 9 nucleotides matching TRBD1. The CDR3 runs 13 residues. V was pared by 4 bases and J by 5 bases, with 4 bases of the junction left unmatched. CDR1 is SQVTM, CDR2 ANQGSEA, per germline. The CDR3 loop is CSVAPGQGDTQYF. The CDR3 nucleotides read TGCAGCGTTGCCCCGGGACAGGGAGATACGCAGTATTTT.

J is TRBJ2-7 and V is TRBV29-1; possibly TRBD1 for D (6 bases). The CDR3 extends over 13 amino acids. CDR1 and CDR2 (germline): SQVTM, ANQGSEA. Trimming left V 4 bases short and J 6 bases short, with 16 bases between. In DNA form, the CDR3 reads TGCAGCGTTGGGGGCAGGGGTCTGGGCGAGCAGTACTTC. Protein: CSVGGRGLGEQYF.

This clonotype showed up many times. The chain couples TRBV10-3 to TRBJ2-5, with unresolved D. CDR1 and CDR2 from the germline V gene are ENHRY and SYGVKD. Trimming left V 3 bases short and J 4 bases short, with 9 bases between. The CDR3 runs 13 residues. The CDR3 is CAISEPPTETQYF. DNA of the CDR3: TGTGCCATCAGTGAACCACCGACAGAGACCCAGTACTTC.

This clonotype was seen a handful of times. The chain couples TRBV20-1 to TRBJ2-3; 13 bases map to TRBD2. The germline V gene has CDR1 DFQATT and CDR2 SNEGSKA (reference sequence). CDR3 length equals 19 residues. Trimming removed 1 base from V and 3 bases from J; junction bases left unmatched: 13. CDR3 nucleotides: TGCAGTGCTAGAGTTAGACTAGCGGGAGGAAGTTTCGGAACAGATACGCAGTATTTT. Translation gives CSARVRLAGGSFGTDTQYF.

This chain joins TRBV5-1 and TRBJ1-2; D is undetermined. This CDR3 region has 12 residues. Germline CDR1 and CDR2: SGHRS and YFSETQ. The V and J ends lost 8 bases and 2 bases respectively, with 10 bases between them. CDR3 DNA sequence: TGCGCCAGTCGGCAGGACAACTATGGCTACACCTTC. Protein sequence: CASRQDNYGYTF.

This clonotype was observed a few times. The rearrangement links TRBV12-5 to TRBJ2-3; TRBD2 might be the D (6 bases). The CDR3 spans 10 residues. Germline CDR1 is LGHNT and CDR2 is FRNRAP. V lost 9 bases and J lost 10, with 11 bases in between. The CDR3 here is CASGGEAQYF. In nucleotides, the CDR3 is TGTGCTAGCGGCGGGGAGGCGCAGTATTTT.

A note on this clonotype: A much larger clone is a single base away; this may be a read error. The chain links TRBV4-1 to TRBJ1-2, with D hard to call. The CDR3 has 14 residues. CDR1 MGHRA and CDR2 YSYEKL come from the germline V gene. The CDR3 loop is CASSQDRNSAGCTF. CDR3 in DNA: TGCGCCAGCAGCCAAGACAGGAATTCGGCTGGCTGCACCTTC.

This clonotype was picked up one time. V is TRBV2 and J is TRBJ1-4, with TRBD1 as a possible D gene (6 bases). Trimming pared 7 bases from V and 7 bases from J, leaving 10 bases between. The CDR3 spans 12 residues. Germline V gene sequence: CDR1 SNHLY, CDR2 FYNNEI. In DNA, the CDR3 is TGTGCCAGCAACCCAGGGGTTGAAAAACTGTTTTTT. Protein sequence: CASNPGVEKLFF.

The V gene is TRBV5-1, the J gene TRBJ2-7; D unclear. V shed 6 bases and J shed 0 bases, with 13 bases lying between them. The germline V gene encodes CDR1 SGHRS and CDR2 YFSETQ. The CDR3 is 14 residues long. The CDR3 coding sequence is TGCGCCAGCAAATCCCCTCCGCCCTCCTACGAGCAGTACTTC. Amino acid sequence: CASKSPPPSYEQYF.